The entry below describes one T cell receptor (beta chain). The antigen is not known. The entry originates in a study of T cell responses to AZD1222 COVID-19 vaccine. The protocol was immunoSEQ multiplex PCR, while the TCRdb copy is restricted to in-frame clones and leaves out a portion. The sample shows 110,000 to 150,000 clones, 90% to 95% of them seen only once. The CDR3 covers 13 residues. Trimming cost V 0 bases and J 5 bases, with 6 bases left between them. Germline V gene data show CDR1 as SGHRS and CDR2 as YFSETQ. General study findings and limits: Spike-specific TCR breadth and depth grew following two AZD1222 doses. Clonal diversity was possibly underestimated, and the donors were mostly white British, with more females.

This specimen consisted of peripheral blood, obtained after recovery from COVID-19. The chain recombines TRBV5-1 with TRBJ2-1; unclear D gene. The sequence was collected from an adult who had recovered from COVID-19. The CDR3 is CASSLGRNNEQFF. Written as DNA, the CDR3 is TGCGCCAGCAGCTTGGGGCGGAACAATGAGCAGTTCTTC. Filled out from reference TRBV5-1 and TRBJ2-1, the complete variable domain reads KAGVTQTPRYLIKTRGQQVTLSCSPISGHRSVSWYQQTPGQGLQFLFEYFSETQRNKGNFPGRFSGRQFSNSRSEMNVSTLELGDSALYLCASSLGRNNEQFFGPGTRLTVL.